The 24 T cell receptor beta chains below all came from one sample that was sequenced in a study of blood T cell repertoires in COVID-19. Some clones are missing from TCRdb's copy, which holds only in-frame ones; the method was immunoSEQ multiplex PCR. The data show 65,000 to 75,000 clones, around 70% seen once. What was sequenced was peripheral blood. These receptors all stem from a man between 65 and 85 years old with acute or convalescent COVID-19.

This chain connects TRBV28 to TRBJ1-2; D not resolved. The V and J ends lost 2 bases and 5 bases respectively, with 9 bases between them. The CDR3 extends over 13 amino acids. Germline values: CDR1 MDHEN, CDR2 SYDVKM. In DNA, the CDR3 is TGTGCCAGCAGTTTACGTACAGTTTATGGCTACACCTTC. Protein product: CASSLRTVYGYTF.

This clone was counted a few times. V usage is TRBV29-1 and J usage is TRBJ1-3; D is perhaps TRBD1 (5 bases). Germline CDR1 reads SQVTM; CDR2 reads ANQGSEA. The CDR3 sequence is 15 residues long. Trimming left V 7 bases short and J 0 bases short, with 16 bases between. This CDR3 reads CSGYGGPDSGNTIYF. The CDR3 DNA follows: TGCAGCGGGTACGGGGGACCTGACTCTGGAAACACCATATATTTT.

This clone was seen more than once but under ten times. The chain is built from TRBV28 and TRBJ2-7; 11 nucleotides match TRBD2. Germline V CDR1 and CDR2: MDHEN, SYDVKM. The CDR3 extends over 15 amino acids. V shed 6 bases and J 2 bases; nucleotides not matched to a gene: 6. This CDR3 reads CASRITSGGAYEQYF. DNA of the CDR3: TGTGCCAGCAGGATTACTAGCGGGGGAGCCTACGAGCAGTACTTC.

The V and J genes are TRBV6-2 or TRBV6-3 and TRBJ2-1, with a tentative D call TRBD2 (5 bases). Trimming shortened V by 3 bases and J by 6 bases, and 21 bases separated the two germline ends. The CDR3 sequence is 17 residues long. From germline, CDR1 is MNHEY and CDR2 SVGEGT. The chain's CDR3 is CASSYWVSGVDGNEQFF. The CDR3 nucleotides read TGTGCCAGCAGTTATTGGGTTTCCGGGGTCGACGGCAATGAGCAGTTCTTC.

In this sample, this clone turned up a few times. The gene calls are TRBV19 and TRBJ2-1; 8 bases are a match to TRBD1. The CDR3 loop spans 15 amino acids. Unmatched junction bases numbered 5, after V lost 5 bases and J lost 2 bases. In germline, CDR1 is LNHDA, CDR2 SQIVND (reference sequence). CDR3 protein: CASSATGGTYNEQFF. The DNA for the CDR3 is TGTGCCAGTAGTGCAACAGGGGGGACCTACAATGAGCAGTTCTTC.

The chain carries TRBV28 and TRBJ2-2, with 11 bases identical to TRBD2. In germline, CDR1 is MDHEN, CDR2 SYDVKM. Germline trimming cut 6 bases from V and 7 bases from J; bases unmatched to any gene: 7. The CDR3 is 15 amino acids. This CDR3 is CASRLAGEGGGELFF. In DNA, the CDR3 is TGTGCCAGCAGACTAGCGGGAGAAGGTGGCGGGGAGCTGTTTTTT.

In this sample, this clone turned up a few times. The genes are TRBV28 and TRBJ1-3, with D perhaps matching TRBD1 (6 bases). The germline CDR1 and CDR2 sequences are MDHEN and SYDVKM. The CDR3 length is 16 residues. Deletions cut 6 bases from V and 3 bases from J, with 18 bases between. The chain's CDR3 is CASSDMGGQYGNTIYF. DNA for the CDR3: TGTGCCAGCAGCGACATGGGGGGGCAGTATGGAAACACCATATATTTT.

This chain connects TRBV27 to TRBJ1-2, with a possible D match to TRBD1 (6 bases). V lost 0 bases and J lost 8, with 13 bases in between. CDR1 is MNHEY and CDR2 is SMNVEV in the germline V gene (reference sequence). This CDR3 is built from 14 residues. The CDR3 nucleotides read TGTGCCAGCAGTTTATCCTGGGACACCGCCGGCTACACCTTC. The encoded protein is CASSLSWDTAGYTF.

The rearrangement joins TRBV18 to TRBJ2-2; 7 nucleotides agree with TRBD1. In germline, CDR1 is KGHSH, CDR2 LQKENI. There are 16 residues in the CDR3. Trimming cost V 4 bases and J 0 bases; bases outside gene matches: 5. CDR3 DNA sequence: TGTGCCAGCTCACTTAAAGACAGGGCGAACACCGGGGAGCTGTTTTTT. Its protein is CASSLKDRANTGELFF.

This clone was detected once. The chain joins TRBV7-8 to TRBJ2-3; TRBD2 matches 8 bases. The CDR3 sequence is 16 residues long. CDR1 is SGHVS, CDR2 FQNEAQ, per germline. V lost 4 bases and J lost 4; bases outside the gene matches: 10. The DNA for the CDR3 is TGTGCCAGCAGCTCCCCTGAAGCGGGGGAGGCAGATACGCAGTATTTT. Translated: CASSSPEAGEADTQYF.

The chain carries TRBV5-5 and TRBJ1-2, with D unclear. The CDR3 length is 13 residues. Between the trimmed V and J ends, which lost 4 bases and 1 base, there was a span of 8 bases. Germline CDR1 SGHKS, CDR2 YYEKEE (reference sequence). CDR3 region: CASSMTNNYGYTF. The CDR3 DNA follows: TGTGCCAGCAGCATGACAAATAACTATGGCTACACCTTC.

V and J are TRBV15 and TRBJ2-1, with TRBD2 identical over 13 bases. V was pared by 3 bases and J by 4 bases, with 12 bases of the junction left unmatched. CDR1 and CDR2 from the germline V gene are LNHNV and YYDKDF (reference sequence). The CDR3 sequence is 19 residues long. In DNA form, the CDR3 reads TGTGCCACCAGCAGGATTGGACTAGCGGGAGAAATCCCTTACAATGAGCAGTTCTTC. Protein sequence: CATSRIGLAGEIPYNEQFF.

This rearrangement joins TRBV4-2 to TRBJ1-2; D is perhaps TRBD1 (5 bases). The CDR3 runs 17 residues. Germline V gene data show CDR1 as LGHNA and CDR2 as YNFKEQ. V gave up 3 bases and J gave up 5 bases, with 22 bases separating them. CDR3 sequence reads: CASSQDSKTVLSYGYTF. The CDR3 nucleotides are TGTGCCAGCAGCCAGGATTCCAAGACAGTTTTAAGTTATGGCTACACCTTC.

The rearrangement links TRBV24-1 to TRBJ2-3; 8 bases fit TRBD2. V was clipped by 6 bases and J by 8 bases; unmatched bases: 9. This CDR3 is 14 amino acids long. Germline V gene sequence: CDR1 KGHDR, CDR2 SFDVKD. CDR3 amino acids: CATSSSGGATTQYF. In nucleotides, the CDR3 is TGTGCCACCAGTTCGTCCGGGGGGGCTACTACGCAGTATTTT.

The chain is built from TRBV7-3 and TRBJ2-1, with TRBD2 matching over 7 bases. The germline CDR1 and CDR2 sequences are SGHTA and FQGTGA. With 5 bases clipped from V and 10 bases from J, the junction kept 8 bases outside the gene matches. The CDR3 runs to 13 residues. For the CDR3, the DNA is TGTGCCAGCAGCCTAAAGCGGGAAGGCGAGCAGTTCTTC. The encoded protein is CASSLKREGEQFF.

The rearrangement links TRBV6-1 to TRBJ2-1, with 11 bases aligning to TRBD1. The CDR3 loop spans 15 amino acids. Per germline, CDR1 MNHNS and CDR2 SASEGT. Trimming cost V 3 bases and J 9 bases; bases outside gene matches: 7. CDR3 sequence: CASSEGTGGRREQFF. CDR3 bases: TGTGCCAGCAGTGAGGGGACAGGGGGACGGCGTGAGCAGTTCTTC.

This chain joins TRBV24-1 and TRBJ2-1; 8 bases line up with TRBD2. The CDR3 totals 13 residues. Germline V gene data show CDR1 as KGHDR and CDR2 as SFDVKD. Trimming took 4 bases from V and 10 from J; bases not matched to a gene: 5. CDR3 sequence (DNA): TGTGCCACCAGTGAAAGGAGCGGGGGAGAGCAGTTCTTC. Its translation is CATSERSGGEQFF.

This sequence joins TRBV3-1 (or the pseudogene TRBV3-2) and TRBJ2-5; 7 nucleotides align to TRBD1. The CDR3 consists of 14 residues. The germline CDR1 and CDR2 sequences are LGHDT and YNNKEL (reference sequence). With 4 bases clipped from V and 2 bases from J, the junction kept 4 bases outside the gene matches. CDR3 protein: CASSRDRKQETQYF. The CDR3, as DNA: TGTGCCAGCAGCCGGGACAGAAAACAAGAGACCCAGTACTTC.

This clone was detected only once. V is TRBV28 and J is TRBJ1-5; D perhaps matches TRBD1 (6 bases). The length of the CDR3 is 16 residues. Germline V CDR1 and CDR2: MDHEN, SYDVKM. V was shortened by 3 bases and J by 5 bases, with 17 bases between the two germline ends. CDR3 bases: TGTGCCAGCAGTTTCGCCCCTCGGGACACTTATCAGCCCCAGCATTTT. It yields the protein CASSFAPRDTYQPQHF. The whole variable domain, remainder taken from reference TRBV28 and TRBJ1-5, is DVKVTQSSRYLVKRTGEKVFLECVQDMDHENMFWYRQDPGLGLRLIYFSYDVKMKEKGDIPEGYSVSREKKERFSLILESASTNQTSMYLCASSFAPRDTYQPQHFGDGTRLSIL.

V and J are TRBV29-1 and TRBJ2-2; TRBD2 matches at 8 bases. Unmatched junction bases numbered 1, after V lost 6 bases and J lost 7 bases. Germline V gene data show CDR1 as SQVTM and CDR2 as ANQGSEA. This CDR3 spans 11 amino acids. CDR3 sequence: CSVGLVGELFF. The CDR3 bases are TGCAGCGTGGGACTAGTCGGGGAGCTGTTTTTT.

The chain combines TRBV5-4 with TRBJ2-3, with TRBD2 matching over 7 bases. V trimming: 7 bases; J trimming: 4 bases; junction bases outside the gene matches: 3. This CDR3 comprises 12 residues. Germline CDR1 is SGHNT and CDR2 is YYREEE (reference sequence). CDR3: CASPSGPDTQYF. The CDR3 DNA reads as TGTGCCAGCCCTAGCGGTCCAGATACGCAGTATTTT. The complete variable domain, with remaining parts taken from reference TRBV5-4 and TRBJ2-3, reads ETGVTQSPTHLIKTRGQQVTLRCSSQSGHNTVSWYQQALGQGPQFIFQYYREEENGRGNFPPRFSGLQFPNYSSELNVNALELDDSALYLCASPSGPDTQYFGPGTRLTVL.

This clone was seen only once. This chain joins TRBV28 and TRBJ2-3, with unresolved D. V lost 6 bases to trimming and J lost 0 bases, with 7 bases between them. The CDR3 consists of 13 residues. The V gene's germline CDR1 is MDHEN and CDR2 SYDVKM. CDR3 DNA sequence: TGTGCCAGCAGGCGGTTTAGCACAGATACGCAGTATTTT. Its translation: CASRRFSTDTQYF.

The genes are TRBV6-1 and TRBJ2-2, with unresolved D. The CDR3 extends over 13 amino acids. The V and J ends lost 1 base and 8 bases respectively, with 8 bases between them. From germline, CDR1 is MNHNS and CDR2 SASEGT. DNA for the CDR3: TGTGCCAGCAGTGAAGGACCGAGGGGGGAGCTGTTTTTT. The encoded protein is CASSEGPRGELFF.

V usage is TRBV7-9 and J usage is TRBJ1-5; D is undetermined. CDR3 size: 12 residues. Germline V gene sequence: CDR1 SEHNR, CDR2 FQNEAQ (reference sequence). Trimming cost V 3 bases and J 4 bases, with 4 bases left between them. In DNA form, the CDR3 reads TGTGCCAGCAGCTTTACTAATCAGCCCCAGCATTTT. It specifies CASSFTNQPQHF.